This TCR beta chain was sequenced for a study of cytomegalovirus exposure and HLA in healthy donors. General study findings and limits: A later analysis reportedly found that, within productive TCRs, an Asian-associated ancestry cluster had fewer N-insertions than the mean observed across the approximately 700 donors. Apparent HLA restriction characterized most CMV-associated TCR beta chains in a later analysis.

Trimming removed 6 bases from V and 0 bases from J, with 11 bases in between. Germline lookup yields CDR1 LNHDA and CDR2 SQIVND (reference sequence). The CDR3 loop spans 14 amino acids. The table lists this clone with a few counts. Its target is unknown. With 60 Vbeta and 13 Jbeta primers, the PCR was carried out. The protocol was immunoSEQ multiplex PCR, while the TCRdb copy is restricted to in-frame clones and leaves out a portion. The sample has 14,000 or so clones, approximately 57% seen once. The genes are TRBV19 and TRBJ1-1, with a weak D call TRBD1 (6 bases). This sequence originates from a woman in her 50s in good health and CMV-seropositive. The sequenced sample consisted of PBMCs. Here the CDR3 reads CASSKTGLNTEAFF. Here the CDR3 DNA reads TGTGCCAGTAGCAAGACAGGCCTGAACACTGAAGCTTTCTTT.